One and the same sample provided the 10 T cell receptor beta chains below, sequenced in a study of graft-versus-host responses after intestinal transplantation. Sequenced by immunoSEQ multiplex PCR; TCRdb stores in-frame clones only, minus some. The table shows 75,000 to 95,000 clones, with approximately 90% occurring only once. Their cognate antigens are unknown. This specimen was unstimulated CD4+ T cells sorted from spleen or lymph node cells, taken before transplant. These receptor sequences come from a human donor who was the organ donor for an intestinal transplant.

The V call is TRBV5-1, the J call TRBJ1-5; 9 bases agree with TRBD1. Germline CDR1 and CDR2: SGHRS and YFSETQ. J gave up 0 bases and V 0 bases, and 7 bases lay outside the gene matches. The CDR3 length is 18 residues. The CDR3, as DNA: TGCGCCAGCAGCTTGGAGGGACAGGGACTTTATAGCAATCAGCCCCAGCATTTT. Translated, it gives CASSLEGQGLYSNQPQHF.

The table lists this clone with a few counts. The rearrangement joins TRBV18 to TRBJ1-5; 7 nucleotides match TRBD1. CDR3 length: 14 amino acids. J was trimmed by 2 bases and V by 3 bases; bases with no gene match: 1. Germline loops: CDR1 KGHSH, CDR2 LQKENI. The CDR3: CASSPGQGNQPQHF. The DNA for the CDR3 is TGTGCCAGCTCACCTGGACAGGGCAATCAGCCCCAGCATTTT. Using reference TRBV18 and TRBJ1-5 for the parts outside the CDR3, the full variable domain is NAGVMQNPRHLVRRRGQEARLRCSPMKGHSHVYWYRQLPEEGLKFMVYLQKENIIDESGMPKERFSAEFPKEGPSILRIQQVVRGDSAAYFCASSPGQGNQPQHFGDGTRLSIL.

The DNA of the CDR3 is TGTGCCAGCAGTGAATTGGGAACAGGGAATAGTGTCGGGGAGCTGTTTTTT. Its protein product is CASSELGTGNSVGELFF. V is TRBV25-1 and J is TRBJ2-2, with D possibly TRBD1 on 6 matching bases. The ends were cut back, 1 base at V and 7 bases at J, with 19 bases in the middle. The CDR3 runs 17 residues. Germline V gene data show CDR1 as MGHDK and CDR2 as SYGVNS.

V gene TRBV11-2 combines with J gene TRBJ2-4, with 7 bases identical to TRBD2. Trimming cost V 5 bases and J 0 bases; bases outside gene matches: 16. In germline, CDR1 is SGHAT, CDR2 FQNNGV. The CDR3 is 19 residues long. CDR3 sequence: CASSPRGEGWEIAKNIQYF. Written as DNA, the CDR3 is TGTGCCAGCAGCCCGAGAGGGGAGGGATGGGAGATAGCCAAAAACATTCAGTACTTC.

J is TRBJ2-5 and V is TRBV2, with TRBD2 matching 8 bases. Germline values: CDR1 SNHLY, CDR2 FYNNEI. This CDR3 is built from 15 residues. The trim removed 3 bases at V and 1 base at J, leaving 4 bases unmatched. The CDR3 spells CASSDSGVSQETQYF. CDR3 nucleotides: TGTGCCAGCAGTGATAGCGGGGTGAGCCAAGAGACCCAGTACTTC.

This clone was seen only once. The chain recombines TRBV6-4 with TRBJ1-6; a weak D match, TRBD1 (6 bases). V lost 0 bases and J 5 bases, leaving 17 bases between the germline ends. Looked up from germline, CDR1 is MRHNA and CDR2 is SNTAGT. The CDR3 consists of 18 residues. The DNA for the CDR3 is TGTGCCAGCAGTGACTCCCCACGACAGGCCGTTCATAATTCACCCCTCCACTTT. Translating gives CASSDSPRQAVHNSPLHF.

The chain uses TRBV7-2 and TRBJ2-5; 7 positions match TRBD1. CDR3 length equals 14 residues. CDR1 and CDR2 (germline): SGHTA, FQGNSA. Germline trimming cut 1 base from V and 4 bases from J; bases unmatched to any gene: 3. CDR3 DNA sequence: TGTGCCAGCAGCTTAGTCTGGACAGGAGAGACCCAGTACTTC. This gives the protein CASSLVWTGETQYF.

CDR3 in DNA: TGTGCCAGCAGCTTAAACGAGCGCTCGGGCTACGAGCAGTACTTC. Translating it yields CASSLNERSGYEQYF. This chain links TRBV11-2 with TRBJ2-7; D uncertain. Trimming left V 2 bases short and J 3 bases short, with 14 bases between. Germline V CDR1 and CDR2: SGHAT, FQNNGV. This CDR3 spans 15 amino acids.

The chain carries TRBV14 and TRBJ1-1; the match to TRBD1 covers 7 bases. In germline, CDR1 is SGHDN, CDR2 FVKESK. The junction had 6 bases not matched to a gene; V was cut back by 5 bases and J by 3 bases. This CDR3 contains 14 residues. Here the CDR3 reads CASSSRDSYTEAFF. The CDR3 DNA reads TGTGCCAGCAGCTCCCGGGACAGCTACACTGAAGCTTTCTTT.

The chain uses TRBV4-1 and TRBJ1-2; 10 bases map to TRBD1. CDR1 is MGHRA and CDR2 is YSYEKL in the germline V gene. CDR3 size: 15 residues. Trimming removed 1 base from V and 5 bases from J; junction bases left unmatched: 4. CDR3 nucleotides: TGCGCCAGCAGCCAAGCCGGGACAGGGGAGTATGGCTACACCTTC. Translated: CASSQAGTGEYGYTF.